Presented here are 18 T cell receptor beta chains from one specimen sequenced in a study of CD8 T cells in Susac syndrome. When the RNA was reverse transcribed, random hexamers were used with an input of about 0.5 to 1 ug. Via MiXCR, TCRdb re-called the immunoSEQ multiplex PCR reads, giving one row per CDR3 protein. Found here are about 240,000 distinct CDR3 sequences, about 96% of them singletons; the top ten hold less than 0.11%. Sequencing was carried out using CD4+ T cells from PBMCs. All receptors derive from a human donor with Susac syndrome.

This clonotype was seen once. The CDR3 sequence: CASSPRSGRNSGNTIYF. Written as DNA, the CDR3 is TGCGCCAGCAGCCCCCGATCCGGACGGAACTCTGGAAACACCATATATTTT. The V gene is TRBV5-1, the J gene TRBJ1-3; D uncertain. The CDR3 spans 17 residues. V lost 4 bases to trimming and J lost 0 bases, with 17 bases between them. The germline CDR1 and CDR2 sequences are SGHRS and YFSETQ. Full variable domain (outside the CDR3, taken from reference TRBV5-1 and TRBJ1-3): KAGVTQTPRYLIKTRGQQVTLSCSPISGHRSVSWYQQTPGQGLQFLFEYFSETQRNKGNFPGRFSGRQFSNSRSEMNVSTLELGDSALYLCASSPRSGRNSGNTIYFGEGSWLTVV.

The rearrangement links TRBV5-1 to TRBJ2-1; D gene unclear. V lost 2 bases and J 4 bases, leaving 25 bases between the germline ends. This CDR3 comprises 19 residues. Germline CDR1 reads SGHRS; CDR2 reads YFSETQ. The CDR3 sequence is CASSLGWATTLKTYNEQFF. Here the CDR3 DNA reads TGCGCCAGCAGCTTAGGCTGGGCTACCACGCTCAAAACTTACAATGAGCAGTTCTTC.

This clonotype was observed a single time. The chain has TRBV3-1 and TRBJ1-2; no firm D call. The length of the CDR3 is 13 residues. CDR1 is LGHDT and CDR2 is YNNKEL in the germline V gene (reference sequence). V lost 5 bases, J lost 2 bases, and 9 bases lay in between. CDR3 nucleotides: TGTGCCAGCAGCGGTCGGCGAAACTATGGCTACACCTTC. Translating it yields CASSGRRNYGYTF. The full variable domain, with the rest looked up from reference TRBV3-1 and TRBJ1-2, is DTAVSQTPKYLVTQMGNDKSIKCEQNLGHDTMYWYKQDSKKFLKIMFSYNNKELIINETVPNRFSPKSPDKAHLNLHINSLELGDSAVYFCASSGRRNYGYTFGSGTRLTVV.

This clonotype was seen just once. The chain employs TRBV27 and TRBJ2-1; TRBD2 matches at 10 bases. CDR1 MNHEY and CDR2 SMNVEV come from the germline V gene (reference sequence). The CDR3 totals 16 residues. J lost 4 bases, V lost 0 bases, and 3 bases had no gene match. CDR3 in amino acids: CASSLSGLAAYNEQFF. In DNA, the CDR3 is TGTGCCAGCAGTTTATCCGGACTAGCGGCTTACAATGAGCAGTTCTTC.

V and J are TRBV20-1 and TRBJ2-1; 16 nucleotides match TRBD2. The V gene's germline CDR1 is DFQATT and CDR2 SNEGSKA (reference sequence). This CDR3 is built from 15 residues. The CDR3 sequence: CSPGLAGGPGNEQFF. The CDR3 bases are TGCAGCCCGGGACTAGCGGGAGGGCCCGGCAATGAGCAGTTCTTC.

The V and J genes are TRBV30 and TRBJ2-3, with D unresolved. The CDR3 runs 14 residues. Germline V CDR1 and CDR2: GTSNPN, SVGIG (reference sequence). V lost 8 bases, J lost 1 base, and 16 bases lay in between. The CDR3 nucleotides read TGTGCCGGAAACCACGCAGGTCGCACAGATACGCAGTATTTT. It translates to CAGNHAGRTDTQYF.

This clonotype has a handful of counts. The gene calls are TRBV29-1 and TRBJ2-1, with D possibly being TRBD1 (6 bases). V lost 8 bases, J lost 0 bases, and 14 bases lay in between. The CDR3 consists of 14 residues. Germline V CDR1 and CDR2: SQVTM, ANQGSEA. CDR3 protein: CSTRGGYSYNEQFF. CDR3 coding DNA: TGCAGCACCAGGGGCGGGTACTCCTACAATGAGCAGTTCTTC.

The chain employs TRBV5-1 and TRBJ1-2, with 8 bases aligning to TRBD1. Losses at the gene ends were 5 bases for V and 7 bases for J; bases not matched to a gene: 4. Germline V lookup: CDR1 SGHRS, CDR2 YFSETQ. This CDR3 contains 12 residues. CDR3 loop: CASRHTGGGYTF. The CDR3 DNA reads TGCGCCAGCAGACATACAGGGGGTGGCTACACCTTC.

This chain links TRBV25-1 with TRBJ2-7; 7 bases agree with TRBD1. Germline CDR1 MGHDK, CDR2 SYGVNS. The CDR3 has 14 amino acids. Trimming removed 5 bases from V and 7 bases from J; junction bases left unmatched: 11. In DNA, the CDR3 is TGTGCCAGCAGTTCCGGGACAGATGGAGTGGAGCAGTACTTC. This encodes CASSSGTDGVEQYF.

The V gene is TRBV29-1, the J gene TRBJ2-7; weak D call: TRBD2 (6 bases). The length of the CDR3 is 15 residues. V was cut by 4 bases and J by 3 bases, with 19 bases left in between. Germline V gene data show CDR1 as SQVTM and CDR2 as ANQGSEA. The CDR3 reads CSVGPGREDYYEQYF. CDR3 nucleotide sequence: TGCAGCGTTGGGCCAGGGCGGGAAGACTACTACGAGCAGTACTTC.

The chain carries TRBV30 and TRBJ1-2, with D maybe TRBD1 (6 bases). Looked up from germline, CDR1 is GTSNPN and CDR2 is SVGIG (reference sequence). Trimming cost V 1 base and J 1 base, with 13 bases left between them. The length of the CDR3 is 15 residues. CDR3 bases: TGTGCCTGGAGTGAGGGACACGGGTTTAACTATGGCTACACCTTC. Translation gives CAWSEGHGFNYGYTF.

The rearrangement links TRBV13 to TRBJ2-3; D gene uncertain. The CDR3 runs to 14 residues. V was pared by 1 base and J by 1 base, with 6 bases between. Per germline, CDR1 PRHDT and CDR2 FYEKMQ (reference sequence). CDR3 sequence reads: CASSLATGTDTQYF. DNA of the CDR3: TGTGCCAGCAGCTTAGCGACTGGCACAGATACGCAGTATTTT.

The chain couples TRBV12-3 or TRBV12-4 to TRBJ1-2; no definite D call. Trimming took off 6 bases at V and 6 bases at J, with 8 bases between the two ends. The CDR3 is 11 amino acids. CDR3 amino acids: CASRRPDGYTF. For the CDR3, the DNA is TGTGCCAGCAGACGCCCGGATGGCTACACCTTC.

The CDR3 region has the DNA TGTGCCACCAGCAGAGATTGGCGGGAGCTCTCCAAAAACATTCAGTACTTC. Translating gives CATSRDWRELSKNIQYF. This sequence joins TRBV15 and TRBJ2-4, with 7 positions matching TRBD2. Germline lookup yields CDR1 LNHNV and CDR2 YYDKDF (reference sequence). The V segment lost 0 bases and the J segment 2 bases; nucleotides outside the gene matches: 7. This CDR3 region has 17 residues.

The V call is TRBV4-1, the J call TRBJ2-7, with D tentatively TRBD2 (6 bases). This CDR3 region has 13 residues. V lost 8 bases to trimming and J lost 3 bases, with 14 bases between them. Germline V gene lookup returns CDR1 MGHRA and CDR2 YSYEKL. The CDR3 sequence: CASGTGDLYEQYF. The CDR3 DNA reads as TGCGCCAGCGGTACGGGGGACCTCTACGAGCAGTACTTC.

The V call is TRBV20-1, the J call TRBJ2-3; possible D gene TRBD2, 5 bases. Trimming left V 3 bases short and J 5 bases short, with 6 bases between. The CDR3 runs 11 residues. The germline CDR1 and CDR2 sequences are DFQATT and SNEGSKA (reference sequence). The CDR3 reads CSAREVDTQYF. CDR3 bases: TGCAGTGCTAGGGAGGTAGATACGCAGTATTTT.

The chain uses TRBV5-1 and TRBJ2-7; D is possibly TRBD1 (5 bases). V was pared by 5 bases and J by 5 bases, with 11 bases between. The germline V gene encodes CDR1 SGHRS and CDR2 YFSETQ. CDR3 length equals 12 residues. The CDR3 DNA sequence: TGCGCCAGCAGTCCAGGGCTGGACGAGCAGTACTTC. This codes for CASSPGLDEQYF.

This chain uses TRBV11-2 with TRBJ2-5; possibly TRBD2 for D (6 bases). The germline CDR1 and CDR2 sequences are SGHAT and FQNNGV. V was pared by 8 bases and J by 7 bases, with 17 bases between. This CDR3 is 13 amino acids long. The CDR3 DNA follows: TGTGCCAGCCTTTTGAACTCCGGGGGGACCCAGTACTTC. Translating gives CASLLNSGGTQYF.